The present T cell receptor (beta chain) was sequenced within a study of cytomegalovirus exposure and HLA in healthy donors. Study conclusions and caveats: Several of the most significant clusters appeared, in a later analysis, to be linked to common viral pathogens. A link between a missense DCLRE1C variant and TCR beta V- and J-gene trimming emerged from a later analysis. Among the sequence variants, a highly shared cluster was likely an artifact of sequencing.

This clone was observed a handful of times. Its specificity is not known. PCR was performed using 60 Vbeta and 13 Jbeta primers. Generated by immunoSEQ multiplex PCR, the TCRdb table keeps only in-frame clones and is missing some. The sample has 100,000 to 150,000 clones, over 60% seen once; the top ten hold approximately 1.8%. The J segment lost 7 bases and the V segment lost 2 bases, leaving 5 bases of the junction unmatched. The germline gives CDR1 SNHLY, CDR2 FYNNEI. The CDR3 is 14 residues long. Sample: PBMCs. The origin of this receptor is a female donor in good health and CMV-seropositive. This chain connects TRBV2 to TRBJ2-4; TRBD2 aligns across 7 bases. The CDR3: CASSERVGGNIQYF. In DNA, the CDR3 is TGTGCCAGCAGTGAAAGGGTGGGAGGGAACATTCAGTACTTC. The whole variable domain, filled in from reference TRBV2 and TRBJ2-4, reads EPEVTQTPSHQVTQMGQEVILRCVPISNHLYFYWYRQILGQKVEFLVSFYNNEISEKSEIFDDQFSVERPDGSNFTLKIRSTKLEDSAMYFCASSERVGGNIQYFGAGTRLSVL.